This TCR beta chain was captured by sequencing in a study of T cells in Graves' hyperthyroidism and ophthalmopathy. Trimming cost V 6 bases and J 0 bases; bases outside gene matches: 8. The CDR3 consists of 15 residues. The germline V gene encodes CDR1 SGDLS and CDR2 YYNGEE. The CDR3 regions of TCR beta were amplified from RNA transcripts. Researchers ran a first-round RT-PCR on the TCR CDR3 using the HTBI primer set. TCRdb itself ran the multiplex PCR reads through MiXCR, one entry per CDR3 protein. The data contain around 600,000 distinct CDR3 sequences, less than 45% of them singletons. The chain joins TRBV9 to TRBJ1-1, with 7 bases lining up with TRBD1. What was sequenced was peripheral blood or thyroid tissue (not recorded which). This receptor was obtained from an adult man with Graves' disease, either hyperthyroidism or ophthalmopathy (not recorded which). CDR3 sequence (DNA): TGTGCCAGCAATACGGGACAGCGGGTGAACACTGAAGCTTTCTTT. As protein: CASNTGQRVNTEAFF.